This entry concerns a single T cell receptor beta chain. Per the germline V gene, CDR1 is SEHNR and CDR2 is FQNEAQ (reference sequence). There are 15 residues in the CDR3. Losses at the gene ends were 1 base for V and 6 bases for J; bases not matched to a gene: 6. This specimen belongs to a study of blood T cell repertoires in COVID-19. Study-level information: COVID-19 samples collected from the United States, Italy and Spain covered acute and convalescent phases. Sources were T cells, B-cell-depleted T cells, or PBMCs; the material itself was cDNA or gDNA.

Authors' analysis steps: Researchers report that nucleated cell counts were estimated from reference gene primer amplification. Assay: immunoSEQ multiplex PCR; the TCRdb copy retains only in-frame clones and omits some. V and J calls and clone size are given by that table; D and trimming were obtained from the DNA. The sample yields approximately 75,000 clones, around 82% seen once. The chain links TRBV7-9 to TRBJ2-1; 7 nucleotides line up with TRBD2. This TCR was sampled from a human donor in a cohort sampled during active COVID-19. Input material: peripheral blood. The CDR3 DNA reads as TGTGCCAGCAGCTTAGGAGGACTAGGGGTCAATGAGCAGTTCTTC. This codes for CASSLGGLGVNEQFF.